This T cell receptor beta chain was obtained from a study of T cell repertoires in cytomegalovirus infection. About the research overall: Public signatures in TCR beta pointed to CMV infection and matching HLA type. General study findings and limits: Predominance within the ex vivo response was attributable to HLA-C-restricted CMV-specific TCR beta clonotypes.

This clonotype was observed at least ten times. The target antigen is unknown. TCRdb redid the calling of the reads with MiXCR, one entry per CDR3 protein. The profile shows approximately 750,000 distinct CDR3 sequences, approximately 40% of them singletons. The sequencing input was PBMCs. The receptor's source is a human donor in good health (CMV status not recorded). Some clones in this sample may be carry-over from other donors' samples.

CDR3 sequence (DNA): TGTGCCAGCAGCTTAGCGACTGGCGGGTTCGCCGGGAGGGAGACCCAGTACTTC. Translation: CASSLATGGFAGRETQYF. The chain employs TRBV7-2 and TRBJ2-5; 7 bases align to TRBD2. After removal of 0 bases from V and 5 bases from J, the junction contained 15 bases not matched to a gene. The V gene's germline CDR1 is SGHTA and CDR2 FQGNSA. The CDR3 spans 18 residues.